Below are 30 T cell receptor beta chains sequenced from a single sample in a study of control samples from healthy donors and cancer patients. Sequenced by immunoSEQ multiplex PCR; TCRdb stores in-frame clones only, minus some. The sample holds roughly 160,000 clones; roughly 95% are singletons and the top ten take approximately 0.97%. Sequencing was carried out using blood. These receptor sequences come from a woman in her 30s in good health.

To note about this clone: Other DNA sequences in the same sample also yield this CDR3. This sequence joins TRBV24-1 and TRBJ2-7, with D perhaps matching TRBD1 (5 bases). CDR1 and CDR2 from the germline V gene are KGHDR and SFDVKD. V was shortened by 3 bases and J by 3 bases, with 11 bases between the two germline ends. This CDR3 is 14 amino acids long. CDR3 residues: CATSDPDRLYEQYF. DNA of the CDR3: TGTGCCACCAGTGATCCCGACAGACTCTACGAGCAGTACTTC.

The gene calls are TRBV28 and TRBJ1-1; D is perhaps TRBD1 (6 bases). The CDR3 spans 15 residues. Per the germline V gene, CDR1 is MDHEN and CDR2 is SYDVKM. Trimming removed 5 bases at V and 5 bases at J, with 18 bases between. The CDR3 DNA sequence: TGTGCCAGCAGTCCTACGAGGGGGGCGGGAACTGAAGCTTTCTTT. It is translated as CASSPTRGAGTEAFF.

The chain recombines TRBV24-1 with TRBJ2-1; 7 bases are shared with TRBD1. The trim removed 4 bases at V and 5 bases at J, leaving 13 bases unmatched. Germline CDR1 and CDR2: KGHDR and SFDVKD. The CDR3 extends over 17 amino acids. The CDR3 DNA sequence: TGTGCCACCAGTGAGGAAACGGGACAGCATTTTAACAATGAGCAGTTCTTC. Its translation is CATSEETGQHFNNEQFF.

The V gene is TRBV15, the J gene TRBJ2-5, with TRBD1 matching 8 bases. CDR3 length: 16 residues. Germline CDR1 reads LNHNV; CDR2 reads YYDKDF (reference sequence). V shed 1 base and J 6 bases; nucleotides not matched to a gene: 10. In DNA form, the CDR3 reads TGTGCCACCAGCAGAGCCCCAGGGGGCGCCAAAAAGACCCAGTACTTC. Its translation: CATSRAPGGAKKTQYF.

This clone came up once. The chain joins TRBV27 to TRBJ1-1, with D tentatively TRBD1 (6 bases). Trimming took off 3 bases at V and 1 base at J, with 9 bases between the two ends. Germline lookup yields CDR1 MNHEY and CDR2 SMNVEV (reference sequence). The CDR3 runs to 14 residues. CDR3: CASSFDRSNTEAFF. The CDR3 DNA sequence: TGTGCCAGCAGTTTTGACAGGTCGAACACTGAAGCTTTCTTT.

This chain joins TRBV15 and TRBJ2-4; D tentatively fits TRBD1 or TRBD2 (5 bases each). This CDR3 comprises 13 residues. The ends were cut back, 6 bases at V and 11 bases at J, with 17 bases in the middle. Germline CDR1 LNHNV, CDR2 YYDKDF (reference sequence). CDR3 DNA sequence: TGTGCCACCAGTATAGCAGGGCTGCGGGTTCAGTACTTC. The encoded protein is CATSIAGLRVQYF. The variable domain in full, with the rest retrieved from reference TRBV15 and TRBJ2-4, is DAMVIQNPRYQVTQFGKPVTLSCSQTLNHNVMYWYQQKSSQAPKLLFHYYDKDFNNEADTPDNFQSRRPNTSFCFLDIRSPGLGDTAMYLCATSIAGLRVQYFGAGTRLSVL.

The CDR3 is CASSLGQGSPYEQYF. CDR3 bases: TGTGCCAGCAGCCTCGGACAGGGCAGTCCCTACGAGCAGTACTTC. The chain employs TRBV28 and TRBJ2-7; 8 nucleotides match TRBD1. Germline assignment: CDR1 MDHEN and CDR2 SYDVKM. The CDR3 contains 15 residues. V was pared by 6 bases and J by 2 bases, with 9 bases of the junction left unmatched.

The chain joins TRBV15 to TRBJ1-4; D is unresolved. The V and J ends lost 5 bases and 0 bases respectively, with 10 bases between them. The CDR3 is 15 amino acids. Germline CDR1 is LNHNV and CDR2 is YYDKDF (reference sequence). CDR3 nucleotide sequence: TGTGCCACCAGCGTGCGACTTGCAACTAATGAAAAACTGTTTTTT. This gives the protein CATSVRLATNEKLFF.

The chain joins TRBV10-1 to TRBJ2-2; 10 nucleotides align to TRBD1. V was clipped by 8 bases and J by 6 bases; unmatched bases: 9. This CDR3 spans 15 amino acids. Germline CDR1 reads WNHNN; CDR2 reads SYGVQD (reference sequence). The CDR3 is CASGQGGVMSGELFF. The CDR3 DNA is TGCGCCAGCGGACAGGGGGGCGTAATGTCCGGGGAGCTGTTTTTT.

V usage is TRBV5-6 and J usage is TRBJ2-7; 8 bases agree with TRBD1. J gave up 3 bases and V 4 bases, and 6 bases lay outside the gene matches. The CDR3 length is 14 residues. Germline-derived CDR1 and CDR2 are SGHDT and YYEEEE. Written as DNA, the CDR3 is TGTGCCAGCAGCCACCTGACAGGGGACTACGAGCAGTACTTC. Its translation: CASSHLTGDYEQYF.

The chain has TRBV30 and TRBJ2-1, with 11 nucleotides matching TRBD2. The CDR3 contains 15 residues. Per the germline V gene, CDR1 is GTSNPN and CDR2 is SVGIG (reference sequence). The junction had 5 bases not matched to a gene; V was cut back by 0 bases and J by 7 bases. The DNA for the CDR3 is TGTGCCTGGAGTGTACTAGCGGGAGAACGGAATGAGCAGTTCTTC. Its protein is CAWSVLAGERNEQFF.

V usage is TRBV3-1 (or the pseudogene TRBV3-2) and J usage is TRBJ1-3, with D unclear. This CDR3 has 15 residues. The germline CDR1 and CDR2 sequences are LGHDT and YNNKEL (reference sequence). V gave up 0 bases and J gave up 4 bases, with 10 bases separating them. The DNA for the CDR3 is TGTGCCAGCAGCCAAGACTGGGGTTCGGGAAACACCATATATTTT. This sequence encodes CASSQDWGSGNTIYF.

V usage is TRBV5-1 and J usage is TRBJ2-7, with TRBD1 identical over 7 bases. The CDR3 contains 13 residues. Germline V lookup: CDR1 SGHRS, CDR2 YFSETQ. After removal of 3 bases from V and 3 bases from J, the junction contained 3 bases not matched to a gene. The CDR3 DNA sequence: TGCGCCAGCAGCTGGGGACAGCGCTACGAGCAGTACTTC. Translated, it gives CASSWGQRYEQYF.

This chain links TRBV11-1 with TRBJ1-6; D possibly corresponds to TRBD1 (5 bases). Germline CDR1 reads SGHAT; CDR2 reads FQDESV (reference sequence). This CDR3 comprises 14 residues. V was shortened by 6 bases and J by 6 bases, with 12 bases between the two germline ends. The CDR3 nucleotides are TGTGCCAGCAGTTTCGGGACTTCTAATTCACCCCTCCACTTT. It codes for CASSFGTSNSPLHF.

This clone was observed a single time. The chain is built from TRBV6-1 and TRBJ1-5; 9 bases map to TRBD1. The CDR3 is made up of 15 amino acids. V shed 0 bases, J shed 5 bases, and the junction held 2 bases outside the gene matches. Germline V gives CDR1 MNHNS, CDR2 SASEGT. The CDR3 region has the DNA TGTGCCAGCAGTGAAGCCGGGACAGGGTATCAGCCCCAGCATTTT. Protein product: CASSEAGTGYQPQHF.

The rearrangement uses TRBV7-8 and TRBJ2-7, with TRBD2 matching 7 bases. The CDR3 length is 15 residues. CDR1 and CDR2 from the germline V gene are SGHVS and FQNEAQ. V lost 5 bases, J lost 2 bases, and 9 bases stayed unmatched. The CDR3 bases are TGTGCCAGCAGCGTCACCGCTAGCGGCGCCTACGAGCAGTACTTC. Its protein product is CASSVTASGAYEQYF. The whole variable domain, filled in from reference TRBV7-8 and TRBJ2-7, reads GAGVSQSPRYKVAKRGQDVALRCDPISGHVSLFWYQQALGQGPEFLTYFQNEAQLDKSGLPSDRFFAERPEGSVSTLKIQRTQQEDSAVYLCASSVTASGAYEQYFGPGTRLTVT.

J is TRBJ2-5 and V is TRBV19, with 11 bases fitting TRBD1. Germline V gene sequence: CDR1 LNHDA, CDR2 SQIVND (reference sequence). V trimming: 7 bases; J trimming: 5 bases; junction bases outside the gene matches: 9. The length of the CDR3 is 15 residues. This CDR3 reads CASKRRDRGKETQYF. In DNA, the CDR3 is TGTGCCAGTAAGAGGAGGGACAGGGGGAAGGAGACCCAGTACTTC. Using reference TRBV19 and TRBJ2-5 for the parts outside the CDR3, the full variable domain is DGGITQSPKYLFRKEGQNVTLSCEQNLNHDAMYWYRQDPGQGLRLIYYSQIVNDFQKGDIAEGYSVSREKKESFPLTVTSAQKNPTAFYLCASKRRDRGKETQYFGPGTRLLVL.

This clone occurred once. This chain joins TRBV2 and TRBJ1-3; TRBD1 matches 7 bases. V dropped 5 bases and J dropped 2; count of bases not matched to a gene: 12. Germline V lookup: CDR1 SNHLY, CDR2 FYNNEI. The CDR3 is 17 residues long. CDR3 sequence: CASSTRGGQSTGNTIYF. CDR3 nucleotides: TGTGCCAGCAGTACCCGGGGGGGACAGTCGACTGGAAACACCATATATTTT.

The chain employs TRBV28 and TRBJ1-4; D is unresolved. Germline V gives CDR1 MDHEN, CDR2 SYDVKM. CDR3 length: 13 residues. V lost 5 bases, J lost 2 bases, and 6 bases lay in between. As DNA, the CDR3 is TGTGCCAGCAGTGGACGGACTAATGAAAAACTGTTTTTT. It yields the protein CASSGRTNEKLFF.

This clone occurred once. The J gene is TRBJ2-1, the V gene TRBV12-5; D is unclear. V lost 3 bases to trimming and J lost 9 bases, with 3 bases between them. This CDR3 has 10 residues. Germline V gene data show CDR1 as LGHNT and CDR2 as FRNRAP. CDR3 in DNA: TGTGCTAGTGGTTTTCCTGAGCAGTTCTTC. It yields the protein CASGFPEQFF.

The CDR3 sequence is CASSQKSEQFF. CDR3 in DNA: TGCGCCAGCAGCCAAAAGAGTGAGCAGTTCTTC. The chain combines TRBV4-1 with TRBJ2-1; D gene uncertain. CDR1 and CDR2 from the germline V gene are MGHRA and YSYEKL. The CDR3 runs 11 residues. The ends were cut back, 2 bases at V and 9 bases at J, with 5 bases in the middle.

The rearrangement joins TRBV15 to TRBJ1-5; tentative D call: TRBD1 (6 bases). CDR1 and CDR2 from the germline V gene are LNHNV and YYDKDF (reference sequence). CDR3 length: 15 residues. The V end lost 2 bases, the J end lost 4 bases, and 12 bases lay between the germline ends. The CDR3 DNA reads as TGTGCCACCAGCAGAATCCGAGGGGGTAATCAGCCCCAGCATTTT. It encodes CATSRIRGGNQPQHF.

The chain couples TRBV29-1 to TRBJ2-7; 10 bases agree with TRBD1. Unmatched junction bases numbered 6, after V lost 2 bases and J lost 5 bases. The CDR3 runs to 14 residues. The germline V gene encodes CDR1 SQVTM and CDR2 ANQGSEA. In DNA form, the CDR3 reads TGCAGCGTTGAATTGGACAGGGGGATCCACGAGCAGTACTTC. Translated: CSVELDRGIHEQYF.

This rearrangement joins TRBV6-5 to TRBJ1-1; maybe TRBD1 (5 bases). The germline CDR1 and CDR2 sequences are MNHEY and SVGAGI. V was shortened by 6 bases and J by 0 bases, with 14 bases between the two germline ends. The CDR3 has 15 residues. The CDR3 region has the DNA TGTGCCAGCAGCCGGCTGGGGCGGGTGAACACTGAAGCTTTCTTT. Encoded protein: CASSRLGRVNTEAFF.

This clone has only one observation. This chain joins TRBV6-5 and TRBJ1-4, with D maybe TRBD1 (6 bases). Per germline, CDR1 MNHEY and CDR2 SVGAGI. The CDR3 loop spans 15 amino acids. V gave up 1 base and J gave up 4 bases, with 10 bases separating them. CDR3 nucleotides: TGTGCCAGCAGTTACTTGGACAGCCTTAATGAAAAACTGTTTTTT. Amino acids: CASSYLDSLNEKLFF.

The chain combines TRBV7-9 with TRBJ1-2, with TRBD1 matching 9 bases. This CDR3 region has 17 residues. CDR1 and CDR2 (germline): SEHNR, FQNEAQ (reference sequence). V lost 3 bases, J lost 7 bases, and 15 bases stayed unmatched. CDR3 DNA sequence: TGTGCCAGCAGCTTGCCGGGACAGGGAGGATCGGCGCGTGGCTACACCTTC. This gives the protein CASSLPGQGGSARGYTF.

This clone was seen once. The chain couples TRBV15 to TRBJ1-6; TRBD1 is a possible D gene (5 bases). CDR1 and CDR2 (germline): LNHNV, YYDKDF (reference sequence). Trimming shortened V by 2 bases and J by 5 bases, and 13 bases separated the two germline ends. The CDR3 consists of 16 residues. CDR3 bases: TGTGCCACCAGCAGACAGGGTGGCCGCAATAATTCACCCCTCCACTTT. Residues: CATSRQGGRNNSPLHF.

This sequence joins TRBV19 and TRBJ2-7, with 9 bases that match TRBD1. Unmatched junction bases numbered 6, after V lost 8 bases and J lost 4 bases. The CDR3 consists of 13 residues. CDR1 and CDR2 from the germline V gene are LNHDA and SQIVND (reference sequence). The CDR3: CASPGTGPYEQYF. CDR3 nucleotides: TGTGCCAGTCCCGGGACAGGGCCGTACGAGCAGTACTTC.

The chain is built from TRBV28 and TRBJ2-6, with D possibly being TRBD1 (5 bases). The V end lost 4 bases, the J end lost 12 bases, and 13 bases lay between the germline ends. The CDR3 consists of 13 residues. In germline, CDR1 is MDHEN, CDR2 SYDVKM. CDR3 in DNA: TGTGCCAGCAGTTCGGACACCTTCGGCGTCCTGACTTTC. It specifies CASSSDTFGVLTF.

The chain links TRBV13 to TRBJ2-1, with D tentatively TRBD1 (5 bases). Trimming pared 5 bases from V and 1 base from J, leaving 15 bases between. CDR3 length: 16 residues. Germline V CDR1 and CDR2: PRHDT, FYEKMQ (reference sequence). The CDR3, as DNA: TGTGCCAGCAGCAGGCAGTTTCCAGGGTCCTACAATGAGCAGTTCTTC. It codes for CASSRQFPGSYNEQFF. The full variable domain, rest sourced from reference TRBV13 and TRBJ2-1, is AAGVIQSPRHLIKEKRETATLKCYPIPRHDTVYWYQQGPGQDPQFLISFYEKMQSDKGSIPDRFSAQQFSDYHSELNMSSLELGDSALYFCASSRQFPGSYNEQFFGPGTRLTVL.